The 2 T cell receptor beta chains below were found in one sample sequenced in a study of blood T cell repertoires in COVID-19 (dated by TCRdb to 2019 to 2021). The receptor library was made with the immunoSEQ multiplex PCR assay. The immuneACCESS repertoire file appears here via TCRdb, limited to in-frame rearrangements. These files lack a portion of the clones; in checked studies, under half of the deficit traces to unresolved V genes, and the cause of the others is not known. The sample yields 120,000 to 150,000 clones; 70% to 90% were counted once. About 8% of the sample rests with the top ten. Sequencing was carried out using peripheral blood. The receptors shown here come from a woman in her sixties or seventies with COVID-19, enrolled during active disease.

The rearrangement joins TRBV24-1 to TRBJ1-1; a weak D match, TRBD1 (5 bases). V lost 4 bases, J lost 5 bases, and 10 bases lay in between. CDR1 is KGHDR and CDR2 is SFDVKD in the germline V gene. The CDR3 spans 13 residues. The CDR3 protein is CATSDDRGTEAFF. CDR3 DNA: TGTGCCACCAGTGACGACAGAGGAACTGAAGCTTTCTTT.

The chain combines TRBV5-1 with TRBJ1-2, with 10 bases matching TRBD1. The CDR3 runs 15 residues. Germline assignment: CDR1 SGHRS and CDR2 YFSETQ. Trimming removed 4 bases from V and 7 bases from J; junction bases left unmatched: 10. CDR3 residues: CASSKTGGEVAGYTF. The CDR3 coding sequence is TGCGCCAGCAGCAAGACAGGGGGCGAGGTGGCTGGCTACACCTTC.